The clone carrying this T cell receptor (beta chain) was seen more than once but under ten times. This record comes from a study of blood T cell repertoires in COVID-19. TCRdb's copy holds only in-frame clones and misses some; the assay was immunoSEQ multiplex PCR. The data show about 380,000 clones, about four fifths seen once. Trimming pared 5 bases from V and 6 bases from J, leaving 16 bases between. Per germline, CDR1 SGHRS and CDR2 YFSETQ. This CDR3 region has 14 residues. Sequencing used peripheral blood. This chain links TRBV5-1 with TRBJ2-3; a possible D gene is TRBD2 (6 bases). The TCR was taken from a human donor with acute or convalescent COVID-19. The donor label of this sample is uncertain. The CDR3 is CASRRDLPGDTQYF. The CDR3 nucleotides read TGCGCCAGCAGGCGGGACTTACCCGGGGATACGCAGTATTTT.